The present T cell receptor beta chain was sequenced within a study of blood T cell repertoires in COVID-19. Study information: Acute-phase and convalescent COVID-19 samples originated in the United States, Italy and Spain. PBMCs, B-cell-depleted T cells, or T cells were the source of the cDNA or gDNA that made up the material.

Original analysis: Nucleated cell number was recorded as an estimate derived from reference gene primer amplification. Sequencing used immunoSEQ multiplex PCR; TCRdb keeps in-frame clones, though not all of them. The DNA was the basis for D and trimming; V, J and clone size are from that table. This table has around 200,000 clones, less than 85% appearing once. This clone was seen a single time. Unmatched junction bases numbered 4, after V lost 3 bases and J lost 3 bases. In germline, CDR1 is KGHSH, CDR2 LQKENI. The CDR3 has 15 amino acids. The receptor was derived from a man aged 50-59 years who had recovered from COVID-19. Material for sequencing was peripheral blood. This chain uses TRBV18 with TRBJ2-2, with TRBD1 matching 7 bases. The CDR3 spells CASSPRTGYTGELFF. As DNA, the CDR3 is TGTGCCAGCTCACCGAGGACAGGTTACACCGGGGAGCTGTTTTTT.